This T cell receptor beta chain was sequenced in a study of cytomegalovirus exposure and HLA in healthy donors. The study ran its PCR with 60 Vbeta and 13 Jbeta primers. Produced via immunoSEQ multiplex PCR; TCRdb's table is partial and in-frame only. The table records 70,000 or so clones, 82% of them present only once. This CDR3 region has 14 residues. V was clipped by 3 bases and J by 1 base, with 10 bases between them. CDR1 and CDR2 (germline): SGHRS, YFSETQ. This chain uses TRBV5-1 with TRBJ1-1; tentatively, D is TRBD1 (5 bases). The sequencing input was PBMCs. This TCR derives from a young man in good health and CMV-seronegative. The CDR3 reads CASSSGDGNTEAFF. The CDR3 nucleotides read TGCGCCAGCAGCTCGGGGGACGGGAACACTGAAGCTTTCTTT.